This T cell receptor (beta chain) stems from a study of T cell responses to AZD1222 COVID-19 vaccine. Study-level results: Targets within unmutated variant regions were reportedly found for nearly half of spike-specific TCRs. Rises in breadth and depth of Spike-specific TCRs came after two AZD1222 doses. Baseline testing showed seropositivity in only five to seven AZD1222 recipients. Donors in the cohort were predominantly white British and more often female, and clonal diversity was possibly underestimated.

As for this clone: The antigen is undetermined.

Germline CDR1 is MNHNY and CDR2 is SVGAGI (reference sequence). This CDR3 is 15 amino acids long. V was clipped by 6 bases and J by 1 base, with 15 bases between them. Data came from immunoSEQ multiplex PCR; TCRdb stores just in-frame clones and leaves some out. The sample lists 150,000 to 180,000 clones, approximately 90% occurring once. The source was peripheral blood, collected after recovery from COVID-19. This clonotype was obtained from an adult who had recovered from COVID-19. V gene TRBV6-6 combines with J gene TRBJ2-5; D is ambiguous. CDR3 DNA sequence: TGTGCCAGCAGCCCCGACCCTTCTCCCCAAGAGACCCAGTACTTC. Protein sequence: CASSPDPSPQETQYF.